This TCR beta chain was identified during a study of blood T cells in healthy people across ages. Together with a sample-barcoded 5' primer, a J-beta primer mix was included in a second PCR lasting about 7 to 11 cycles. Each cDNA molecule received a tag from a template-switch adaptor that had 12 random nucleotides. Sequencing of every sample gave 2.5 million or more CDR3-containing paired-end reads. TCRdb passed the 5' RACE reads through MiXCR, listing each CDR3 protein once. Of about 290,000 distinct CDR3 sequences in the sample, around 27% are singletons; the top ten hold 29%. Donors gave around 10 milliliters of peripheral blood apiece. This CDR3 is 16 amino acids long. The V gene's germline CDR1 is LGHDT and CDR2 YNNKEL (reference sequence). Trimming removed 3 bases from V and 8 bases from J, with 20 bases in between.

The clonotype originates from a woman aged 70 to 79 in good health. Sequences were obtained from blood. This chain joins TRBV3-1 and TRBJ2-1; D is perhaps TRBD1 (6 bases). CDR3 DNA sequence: TGTGCCAGCAGCCAGGGGCCAGGGGCCGGGGATCATGAGCAGTTCTTC. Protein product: CASSQGPGAGDHEQFF.